The TCR beta chain under discussion was sequenced for a study of technical replicates of blood from four donors. The table came from immunoSEQ multiplex PCR; TCRdb's copy has only in-frame clones and leaves some out. Among fewer than 110,000 clones listed, roughly 95% were seen once. The CDR3 loop spans 17 amino acids. With 0 bases removed from V and 5 bases from J, the gap between germline ends came to 19 bases. Germline loops: CDR1 ENHRY, CDR2 SYGVKD. This TCR was recovered from a human donor in good health. This chain connects TRBV10-3 to TRBJ1-2; D gene uncertain. The sample consisted of T cells isolated from PBMCs. The CDR3 spells CAISESTLLRSEYGYTF. The CDR3 DNA reads as TGTGCCATCAGTGAGTCGACTTTATTGCGCTCGGAATATGGCTACACCTTC.